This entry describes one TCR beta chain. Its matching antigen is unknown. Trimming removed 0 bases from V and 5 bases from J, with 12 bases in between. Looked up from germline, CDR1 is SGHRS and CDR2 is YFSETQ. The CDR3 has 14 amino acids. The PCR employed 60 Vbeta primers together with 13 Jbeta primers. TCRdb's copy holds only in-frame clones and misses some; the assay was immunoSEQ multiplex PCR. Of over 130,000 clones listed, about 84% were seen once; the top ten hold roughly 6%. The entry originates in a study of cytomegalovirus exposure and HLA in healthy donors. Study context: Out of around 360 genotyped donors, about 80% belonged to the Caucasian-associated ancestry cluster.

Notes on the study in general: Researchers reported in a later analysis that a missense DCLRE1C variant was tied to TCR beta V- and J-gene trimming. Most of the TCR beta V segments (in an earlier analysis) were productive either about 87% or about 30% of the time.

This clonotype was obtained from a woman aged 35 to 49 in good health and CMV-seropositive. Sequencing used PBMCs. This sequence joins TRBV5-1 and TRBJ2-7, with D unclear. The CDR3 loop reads CASSLAQLGDEQYF. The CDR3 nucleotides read TGCGCCAGCAGCTTGGCCCAGCTGGGCGACGAGCAGTACTTC.